This T cell receptor (beta chain) was observed in a study of lymphopenia after photon versus proton radiotherapy. Generated by immunoSEQ multiplex PCR, the TCRdb table keeps only in-frame clones and is missing some. The sample holds approximately 160,000 clones, about nine tenths seen once. With 6 bases removed from V and 3 bases from J, the gap between germline ends came to 14 bases. CDR3 size: 14 residues. The germline CDR1 and CDR2 sequences are MNHEY and SMNVEV (reference sequence). Study observations and caveats: Better survival with proton therapy was suggested as possible, not demonstrated. Relative stability marked proton patients; photon patients lost diversity and naive cells. A bigger post-nadir fall in TCR diversity correlated inversely with survival time in deceased patients. Post-nadir diversity loss with photons came from oligoclonal expansion, particularly CD8+ Temra cells.

Regarding this clone: What it binds is not known.

The rearrangement joins TRBV27 to TRBJ1-2; D unclear. The specimen was peripheral blood, collected from a patient treated with photon-based radiotherapy. This TCR derives from a man aged 45-65 years with gastric cancer. The CDR3, as DNA: TGTGCCAGCAGCCGGACCGGGTCTTACTATGGCTACACCTTC. Its translation is CASSRTGSYYGYTF.